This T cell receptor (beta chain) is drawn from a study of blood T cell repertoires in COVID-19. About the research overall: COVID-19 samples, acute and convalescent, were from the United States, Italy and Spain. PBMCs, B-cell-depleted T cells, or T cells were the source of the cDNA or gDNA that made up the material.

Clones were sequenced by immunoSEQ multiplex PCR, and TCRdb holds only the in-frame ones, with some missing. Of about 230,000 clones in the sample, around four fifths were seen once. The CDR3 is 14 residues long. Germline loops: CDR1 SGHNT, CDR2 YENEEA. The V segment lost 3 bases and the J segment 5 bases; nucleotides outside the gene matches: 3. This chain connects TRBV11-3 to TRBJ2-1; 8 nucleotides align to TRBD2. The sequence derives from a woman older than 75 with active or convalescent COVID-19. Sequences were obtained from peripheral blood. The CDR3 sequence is CASSFGRGDNEQFF. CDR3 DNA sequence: TGTGCCAGCAGCTTCGGGCGGGGGGACAATGAGCAGTTCTTC.